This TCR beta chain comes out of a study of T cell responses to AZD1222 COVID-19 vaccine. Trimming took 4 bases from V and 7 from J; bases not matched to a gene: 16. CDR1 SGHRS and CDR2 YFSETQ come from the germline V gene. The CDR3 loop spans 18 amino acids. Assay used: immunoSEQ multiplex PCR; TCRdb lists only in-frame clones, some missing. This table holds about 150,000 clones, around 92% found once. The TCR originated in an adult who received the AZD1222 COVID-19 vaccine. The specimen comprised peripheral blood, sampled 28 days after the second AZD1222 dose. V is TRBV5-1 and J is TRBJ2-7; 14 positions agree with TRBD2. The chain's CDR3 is CASSQGLAGADLLREQYF. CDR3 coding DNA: TGCGCCAGCAGCCAGGGACTAGCGGGAGCAGATCTCCTACGGGAGCAGTACTTC.